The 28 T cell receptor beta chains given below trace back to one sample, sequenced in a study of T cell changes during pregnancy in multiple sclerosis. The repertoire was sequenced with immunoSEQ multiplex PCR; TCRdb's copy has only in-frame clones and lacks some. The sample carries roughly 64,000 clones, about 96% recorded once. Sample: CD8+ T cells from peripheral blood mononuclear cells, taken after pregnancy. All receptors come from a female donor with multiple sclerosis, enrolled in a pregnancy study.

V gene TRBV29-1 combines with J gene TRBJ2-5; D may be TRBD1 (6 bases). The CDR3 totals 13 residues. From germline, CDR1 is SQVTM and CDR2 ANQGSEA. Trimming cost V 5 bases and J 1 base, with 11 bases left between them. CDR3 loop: CSVIGTTQETQYF. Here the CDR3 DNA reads TGCAGCGTTATTGGGACAACCCAAGAGACCCAGTACTTC.

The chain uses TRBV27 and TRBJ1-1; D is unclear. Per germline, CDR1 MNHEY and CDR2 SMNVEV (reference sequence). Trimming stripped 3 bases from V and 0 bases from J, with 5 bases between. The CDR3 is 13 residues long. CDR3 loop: CASSFSLNTEAFF. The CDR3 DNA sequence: TGTGCCAGCAGTTTTTCATTGAACACTGAAGCTTTCTTT.

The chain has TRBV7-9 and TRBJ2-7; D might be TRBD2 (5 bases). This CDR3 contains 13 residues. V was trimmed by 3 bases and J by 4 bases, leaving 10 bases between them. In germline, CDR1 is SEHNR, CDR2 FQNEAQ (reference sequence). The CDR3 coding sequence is TGTGCCAGCAGCTTTCCCCTAGCTTACGAGCAGTACTTC. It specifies CASSFPLAYEQYF.

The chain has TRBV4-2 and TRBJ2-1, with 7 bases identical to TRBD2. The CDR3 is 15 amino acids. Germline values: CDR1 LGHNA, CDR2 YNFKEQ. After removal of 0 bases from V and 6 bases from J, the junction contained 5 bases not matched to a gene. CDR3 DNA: TGTGCCAGCAGCCAAGAGGCCCTAGCGGCCAATGAGCAGTTCTTC. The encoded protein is CASSQEALAANEQFF.

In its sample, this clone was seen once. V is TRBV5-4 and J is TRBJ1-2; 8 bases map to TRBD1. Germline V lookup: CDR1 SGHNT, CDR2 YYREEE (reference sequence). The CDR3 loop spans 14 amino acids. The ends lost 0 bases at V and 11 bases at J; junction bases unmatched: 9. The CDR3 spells CASSLGQGAVGYTF. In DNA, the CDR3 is TGTGCCAGCAGCTTGGGGCAGGGGGCGGTCGGTTACACCTTC.

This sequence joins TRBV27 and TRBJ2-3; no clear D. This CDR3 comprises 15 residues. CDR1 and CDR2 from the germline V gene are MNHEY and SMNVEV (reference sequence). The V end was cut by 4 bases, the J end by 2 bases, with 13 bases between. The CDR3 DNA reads TGTGCCAGCAGTTCCATAGATGCATACACAGATACGCAGTATTTT. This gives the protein CASSSIDAYTDTQYF.

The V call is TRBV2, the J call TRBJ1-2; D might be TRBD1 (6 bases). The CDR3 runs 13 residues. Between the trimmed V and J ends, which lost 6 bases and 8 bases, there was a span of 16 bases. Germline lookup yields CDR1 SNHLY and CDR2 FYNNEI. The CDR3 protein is CASRAGVVGGYTF. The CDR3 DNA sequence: TGTGCCAGCAGGGCAGGGGTCGTTGGGGGCTACACCTTC.

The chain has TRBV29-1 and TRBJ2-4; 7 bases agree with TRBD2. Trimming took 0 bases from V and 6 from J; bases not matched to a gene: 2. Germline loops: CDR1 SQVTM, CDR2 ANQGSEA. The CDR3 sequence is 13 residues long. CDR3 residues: CSVEDGGGNIQYF. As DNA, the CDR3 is TGCAGCGTTGAAGATGGGGGGGGAAACATTCAGTACTTC.

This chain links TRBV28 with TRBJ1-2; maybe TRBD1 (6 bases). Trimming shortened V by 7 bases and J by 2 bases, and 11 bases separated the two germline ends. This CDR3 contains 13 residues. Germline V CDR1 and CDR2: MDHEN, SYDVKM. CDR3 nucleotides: TGTGCCAGCACCCTTACAGGGAACTATGGCTACACCTTC. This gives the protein CASTLTGNYGYTF.

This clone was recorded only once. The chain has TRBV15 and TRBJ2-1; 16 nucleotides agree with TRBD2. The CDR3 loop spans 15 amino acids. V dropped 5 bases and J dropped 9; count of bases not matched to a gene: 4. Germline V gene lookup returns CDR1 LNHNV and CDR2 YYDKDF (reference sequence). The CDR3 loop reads CATSGGTSGRGEQFF. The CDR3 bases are TGTGCCACCAGCGGTGGGACTAGCGGGAGGGGTGAGCAGTTCTTC.

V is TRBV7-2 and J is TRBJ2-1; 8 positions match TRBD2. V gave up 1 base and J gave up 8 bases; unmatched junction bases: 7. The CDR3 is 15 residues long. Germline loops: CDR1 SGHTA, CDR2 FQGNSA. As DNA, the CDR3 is TGTGCCAGCAGCTTAGGGATAGCGGGATCAGATGAGCAGTTCTTC. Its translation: CASSLGIAGSDEQFF.

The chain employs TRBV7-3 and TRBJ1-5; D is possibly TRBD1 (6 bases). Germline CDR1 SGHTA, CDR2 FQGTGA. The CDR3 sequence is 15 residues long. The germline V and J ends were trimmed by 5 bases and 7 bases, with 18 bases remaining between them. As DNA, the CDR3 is TGTGCCAGCAGCCCAACACGGACAGTAGCCCAGCCCCAGCATTTT. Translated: CASSPTRTVAQPQHF.

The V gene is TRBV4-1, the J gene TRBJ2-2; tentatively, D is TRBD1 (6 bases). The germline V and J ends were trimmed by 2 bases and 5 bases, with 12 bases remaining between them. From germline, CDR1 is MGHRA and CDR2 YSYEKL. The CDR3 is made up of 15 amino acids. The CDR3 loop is CASSQLRGSTGELFF. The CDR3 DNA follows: TGCGCCAGCAGCCAACTCAGGGGCTCTACCGGGGAGCTGTTTTTT.

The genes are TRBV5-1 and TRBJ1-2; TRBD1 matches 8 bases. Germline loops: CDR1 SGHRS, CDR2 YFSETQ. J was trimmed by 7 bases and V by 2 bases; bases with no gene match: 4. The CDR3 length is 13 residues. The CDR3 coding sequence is TGCGCCAGCAGCTTTCAGGGGGCGATTGGCTACACCTTC. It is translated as CASSFQGAIGYTF.

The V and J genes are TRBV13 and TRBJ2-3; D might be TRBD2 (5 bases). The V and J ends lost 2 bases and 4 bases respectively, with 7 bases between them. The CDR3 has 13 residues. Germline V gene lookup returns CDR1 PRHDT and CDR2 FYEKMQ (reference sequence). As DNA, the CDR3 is TGTGCCAGCAGCTTAAAGGGAGCAGATACGCAGTATTTT. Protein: CASSLKGADTQYF.

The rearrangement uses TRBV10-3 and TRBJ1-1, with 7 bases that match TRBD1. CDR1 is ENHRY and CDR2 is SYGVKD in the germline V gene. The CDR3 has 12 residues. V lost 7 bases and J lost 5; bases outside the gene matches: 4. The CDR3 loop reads CAITPTGTEAFF. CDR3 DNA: TGTGCCATCACCCCGACAGGGACTGAAGCTTTCTTT.

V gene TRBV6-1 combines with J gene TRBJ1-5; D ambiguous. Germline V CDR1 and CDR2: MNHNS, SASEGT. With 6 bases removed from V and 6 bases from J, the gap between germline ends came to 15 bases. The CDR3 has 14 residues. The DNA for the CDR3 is TGTGCCAGCAGCGCAGGACTATCGATTCAGCCCCAGCATTTT. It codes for CASSAGLSIQPQHF.

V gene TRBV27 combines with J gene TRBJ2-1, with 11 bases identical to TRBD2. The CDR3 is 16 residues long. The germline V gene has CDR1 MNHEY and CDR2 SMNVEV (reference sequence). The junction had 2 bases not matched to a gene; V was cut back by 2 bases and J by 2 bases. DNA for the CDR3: TGTGCCAGCAGTTTAGCGGGACTAGCGGCCTACAATGAGCAGTTCTTC. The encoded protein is CASSLAGLAAYNEQFF.

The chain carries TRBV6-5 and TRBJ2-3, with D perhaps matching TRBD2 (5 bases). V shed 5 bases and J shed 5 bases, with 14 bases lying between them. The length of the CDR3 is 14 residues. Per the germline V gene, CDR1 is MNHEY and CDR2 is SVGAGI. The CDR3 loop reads CASSRSGWGDTQYF. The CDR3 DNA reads TGTGCCAGCAGTCGATCGGGGTGGGGAGATACGCAGTATTTT.

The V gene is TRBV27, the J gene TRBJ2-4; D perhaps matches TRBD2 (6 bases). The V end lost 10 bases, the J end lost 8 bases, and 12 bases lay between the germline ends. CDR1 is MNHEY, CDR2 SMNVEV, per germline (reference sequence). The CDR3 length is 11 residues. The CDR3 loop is CATGRSDIQYF. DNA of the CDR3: TGTGCCACAGGGAGGTCAGACATTCAGTACTTC.

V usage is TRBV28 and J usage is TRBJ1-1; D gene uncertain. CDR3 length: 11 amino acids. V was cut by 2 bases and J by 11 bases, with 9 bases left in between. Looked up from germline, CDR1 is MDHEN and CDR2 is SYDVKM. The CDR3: CASSLSTLAFF. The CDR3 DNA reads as TGTGCCAGCAGTTTAAGTACTCTGGCTTTCTTT.

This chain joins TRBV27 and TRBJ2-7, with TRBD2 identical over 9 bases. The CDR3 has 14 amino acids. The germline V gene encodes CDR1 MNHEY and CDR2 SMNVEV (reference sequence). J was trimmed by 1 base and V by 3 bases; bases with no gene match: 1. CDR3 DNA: TGTGCCAGCAGTTTTAGCGGGGGTTCCTACGAGCAGTACTTC. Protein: CASSFSGGSYEQYF.

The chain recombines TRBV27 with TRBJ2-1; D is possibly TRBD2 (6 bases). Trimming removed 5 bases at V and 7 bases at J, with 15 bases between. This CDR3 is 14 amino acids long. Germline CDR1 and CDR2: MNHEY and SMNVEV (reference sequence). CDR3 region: CASSTGTLGNEQFF. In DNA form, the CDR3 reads TGTGCCAGCAGTACCGGGACTTTGGGTAATGAGCAGTTCTTC.

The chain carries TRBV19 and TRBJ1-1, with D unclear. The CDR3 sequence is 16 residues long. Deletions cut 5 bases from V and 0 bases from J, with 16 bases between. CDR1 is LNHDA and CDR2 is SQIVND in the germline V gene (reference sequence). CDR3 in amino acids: CASSPPRRGMNTEAFF. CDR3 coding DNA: TGTGCCAGTAGTCCCCCGAGACGGGGAATGAACACTGAAGCTTTCTTT.

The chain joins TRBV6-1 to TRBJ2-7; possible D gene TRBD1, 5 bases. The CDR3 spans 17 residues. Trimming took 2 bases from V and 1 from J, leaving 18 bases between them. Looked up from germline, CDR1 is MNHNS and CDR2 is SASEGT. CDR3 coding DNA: TGTGCCAGCAGTGAAACGATGACAGACCCGAGGTCCTACGAGCAGTACTTC. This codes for CASSETMTDPRSYEQYF.

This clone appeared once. For the CDR3, the DNA is TGTGCCAGCAGTGCCCCCGGGGGCACCGGGGAGCTGTTTTTT. It translates to CASSAPGGTGELFF. V and J are TRBV6-4 and TRBJ2-2; D possibly corresponds to TRBD2 (6 bases). Trimming removed 4 bases at V and 4 bases at J, with 10 bases between. The V gene's germline CDR1 is MRHNA and CDR2 SNTAGT. CDR3 length: 14 residues.

Here the CDR3 DNA reads TGTGCCAGCAGTGAGAGTGGCGAGCAGTACTTC. It codes for CASSESGEQYF. The rearrangement joins TRBV25-1 to TRBJ2-7; D is unresolved. The CDR3 spans 11 residues. The V and J ends lost 3 bases and 6 bases respectively, with 6 bases between them. Germline V lookup: CDR1 MGHDK, CDR2 SYGVNS.

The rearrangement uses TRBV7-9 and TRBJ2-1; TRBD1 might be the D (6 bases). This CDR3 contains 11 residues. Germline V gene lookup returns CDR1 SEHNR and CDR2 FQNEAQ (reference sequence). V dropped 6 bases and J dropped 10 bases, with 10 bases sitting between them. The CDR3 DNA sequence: TGTGCCAGCAGTCCAGGACAGGAGCAGTTCTTC. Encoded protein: CASSPGQEQFF.